Below, 23 T cell receptor beta chains from the same sample are listed, as sequenced in a study of Graves' ophthalmopathy and Graves' hyperthyroidism. TCR beta CDR3 amplification used RNA transcripts. Second-round multiplex PCR came after first-round RT-PCR with HTBI primers. One entry per CDR3 protein, called by TCRdb with MiXCR from the multiplex PCR reads. This table has approximately 500,000 distinct CDR3 sequences, about an eighth appearing once. Sequences were obtained from blood. These receptors were collected from a young woman with Graves' ophthalmopathy.

This clonotype came up many times. The chain recombines TRBV19 with TRBJ1-5, with 9 bases lining up with TRBD1. Unmatched junction bases numbered 13, after V lost 10 bases and J lost 6 bases. CDR1 and CDR2 from the germline V gene are LNHDA and SQIVND (reference sequence). The CDR3 is 15 amino acids. CDR3 sequence reads: CATRPDRGVGQPQHF. In nucleotides, the CDR3 is TGTGCCACCCGCCCGGACAGGGGAGTGGGTCAGCCCCAGCATTTT.

This clonotype has more than one count but fewer than ten. The rearrangement uses TRBV5-1 and TRBJ2-7; 7 positions agree with TRBD2. CDR1 and CDR2 from the germline V gene are SGHRS and YFSETQ. The junction had 14 bases not matched to a gene; V was cut back by 0 bases and J by 5 bases. This CDR3 is built from 17 residues. This CDR3 reads CASSLGLGDYFTDEQYF. The CDR3 DNA reads TGCGCCAGCAGCTTGGGCTTGGGGGACTACTTTACGGACGAGCAGTACTTC.

This clonotype appeared many times. The chain links TRBV4-1 to TRBJ2-7; no definite D call. The CDR3 is made up of 14 amino acids. CDR1 is MGHRA, CDR2 YSYEKL, per germline. V was trimmed by 3 bases and J by 0 bases, leaving 9 bases between them. CDR3 bases: TGCGCCAGCAGCCACCGAGGTCCCTCCTACGAGCAGTACTTC. It yields the protein CASSHRGPSYEQYF.

This clonotype was observed at least ten times. The chain combines TRBV6-1 with TRBJ1-2; no clear D gene. The CDR3 has 10 amino acids. The V end was cut by 8 bases, the J end by 11 bases, with 12 bases between. Germline loops: CDR1 MNHNS, CDR2 SASEGT. CDR3 sequence reads: CASQEKSYTF. CDR3 DNA sequence: TGTGCCAGCCAGGAGAAAAGTTACACCTTC.

This clonotype was detected a few times. This chain connects TRBV30 to TRBJ2-7, with TRBD1 identical over 9 bases. Germline V gene sequence: CDR1 GTSNPN, CDR2 SVGIG (reference sequence). The CDR3 length is 12 residues. V gave up 7 bases and J gave up 5 bases; unmatched junction bases: 6. CDR3 amino acids: CASGTGLHEQYF. The DNA of the CDR3 is TGTGCCTCCGGGACAGGGCTACACGAGCAGTACTTC.

This clonotype was detected many times. The chain couples TRBV12-3 or TRBV12-4 to TRBJ1-2; D is possibly TRBD1 (5 bases). V was trimmed by 3 bases and J by 0 bases, leaving 14 bases between them. The CDR3 sequence is 16 residues long. CDR3 nucleotide sequence: TGTGCCAGCAGTTTCCAGGGCCTCGGGGCTAACTATGGCTACACCTTC. Its protein is CASSFQGLGANYGYTF.

This clonotype occurred many times. The CDR3 DNA reads TGTGCCAGCAAAGACAGGGACCACGAGCAGTACTTC. Translating it yields CASKDRDHEQYF. J is TRBJ2-7 and V is TRBV2, with TRBD1 identical over 7 bases. The length of the CDR3 is 12 residues. CDR1 is SNHLY, CDR2 FYNNEI, per germline. V dropped 7 bases and J dropped 5; count of bases not matched to a gene: 5.

In this sample, this clonotype turned up many times. The chain is built from TRBV30 and TRBJ1-1, with 7 bases identical to TRBD1. After removal of 2 bases from V and 4 bases from J, the junction contained 13 bases not matched to a gene. Germline CDR1 GTSNPN, CDR2 SVGIG (reference sequence). The CDR3 extends over 16 amino acids. In nucleotides, the CDR3 is TGTGCCTGGAGTTACGACAGGGTGTTTTTGGGCACTGAAGCTTTCTTT. It encodes CAWSYDRVFLGTEAFF.

This clonotype was counted ten times or more. V is TRBV6-1 and J is TRBJ2-3; no definite D call. Trimming took off 5 bases at V and 0 bases at J, with 12 bases between the two ends. The CDR3 length is 15 residues. Germline V CDR1 and CDR2: MNHNS, SASEGT. CDR3 protein: CASSITPTSTDTQYF. CDR3 sequence (DNA): TGTGCCAGCAGTATTACACCGACAAGCACAGATACGCAGTATTTT.

This clonotype was counted at least ten times. The V gene is TRBV28, the J gene TRBJ2-4, with 7 positions matching TRBD1. This CDR3 has 13 residues. Trimming took 6 bases from V and 8 from J; bases not matched to a gene: 7. Germline CDR1 MDHEN, CDR2 SYDVKM. CDR3 sequence: CASSLTGLDIQYF. For the CDR3, the DNA is TGTGCCAGCAGCTTGACAGGGTTGGACATTCAGTACTTC.

This chain uses TRBV18 with TRBJ1-2; D is unclear. The V gene lost 4 bases and the J gene lost 4 bases, with 19 bases spanning the gap. In germline, CDR1 is KGHSH, CDR2 LQKENI. The CDR3 length is 16 residues. CDR3 in amino acids: CASSLREMRLGYGYTF. The CDR3 DNA follows: TGTGCCAGCTCACTCCGTGAGATGAGGCTGGGCTATGGCTACACCTTC.

Many counts were recorded for this clonotype. The V gene is TRBV10-1, the J gene TRBJ2-7, with a weak D call TRBD1 (6 bases). This CDR3 region has 13 residues. V was trimmed by 4 bases and J by 2 bases, leaving 9 bases between them. Per germline, CDR1 WNHNN and CDR2 SYGVQD (reference sequence). The CDR3 loop reads CASSAGVTYEQYF. CDR3 in DNA: TGCGCCAGCAGTGCAGGGGTAACCTACGAGCAGTACTTC.

The V gene is TRBV6-2 or TRBV6-3, the J gene TRBJ2-5, with TRBD2 identical over 7 bases. The CDR3 runs to 16 residues. V was pared by 2 bases and J by 1 base, with 7 bases of the junction left unmatched. Germline CDR1 reads MNHEY; CDR2 reads SVGEGT. CDR3 sequence reads: CASSYAASGLQETQYF. DNA of the CDR3: TGTGCCAGCAGTTACGCAGCTAGCGGACTCCAAGAGACCCAGTACTTC.

This clonotype was recorded at least ten times. The gene calls are TRBV7-2 and TRBJ2-4; D gene uncertain. Trimming took off 5 bases at V and 4 bases at J, with 9 bases between the two ends. The germline V gene has CDR1 SGHTA and CDR2 FQGNSA. The CDR3 is 13 residues long. Here the CDR3 DNA reads TGTGCCAGCAGCCATGACCAGAAAAACATTCAGTACTTC. Its protein product is CASSHDQKNIQYF.

In its sample, this clonotype was seen many times. The chain couples TRBV6-5 to TRBJ2-2, with a tentative D call TRBD1 (6 bases). Trimming left V 0 bases short and J 7 bases short, with 6 bases between. Looked up from germline, CDR1 is MNHEY and CDR2 is SVGAGI. The CDR3 contains 13 residues. The CDR3 DNA is TGTGCCAGCAGTTACTCGACAGGCGGGGAGCTGTTTTTT. This codes for CASSYSTGGELFF.

There are many counts of this clonotype. This chain links TRBV6-2 or TRBV6-3 with TRBJ2-2; a possible D gene is TRBD1 (5 bases). Germline CDR1 MNHEY, CDR2 SVGEGT. The CDR3 spans 18 residues. With 2 bases removed from V and 6 bases from J, the gap between germline ends came to 22 bases. The CDR3 sequence: CASSYGAWGPQSAGELFF. CDR3 sequence (DNA): TGTGCCAGCAGTTACGGGGCGTGGGGCCCTCAATCAGCCGGGGAGCTGTTTTTT.

This chain uses TRBV6-1 with TRBJ1-2; 9 bases are shared with TRBD1. This CDR3 region has 13 residues. CDR1 is MNHNS and CDR2 is SASEGT in the germline V gene. V was pared by 7 bases and J by 7 bases, with 7 bases of the junction left unmatched. CDR3 in DNA: TGTGCCAGCACCCCGGGACAGGGCGGTGGCTACACCTTC. Translation gives CASTPGQGGGYTF.

This clonotype was detected many times. The germline gene is not matched at one end of the junction; a read error may be the cause. CDR3 sequence reads: CASSLVSSGGGDF. CDR3 bases: TGTGCCAGCAGCTTAGTATCCAGCGGGGGGGGCGACTTC. The chain joins TRBV7-8 to TRBJ2-5, with 10 bases identical to TRBD2. Germline-derived CDR1 and CDR2 are SGHVS and FQNEAQ. The length of the CDR3 is 13 residues.

This clonotype has ten or more counts. The genes are TRBV11-3 and TRBJ1-2; no firm D call. The CDR3 loop spans 12 amino acids. V dropped 2 bases and J dropped 7 bases, with 8 bases sitting between them. Germline V lookup: CDR1 SGHNT, CDR2 YENEEA. DNA for the CDR3: TGTGCCAGCAGCTTATCCGGGCTTGGCTACACCTTC. It yields the protein CASSLSGLGYTF.

This clonotype was seen many times. J is TRBJ1-2 and V is TRBV12-3 or TRBV12-4; the D is unclear. The V end lost 5 bases, the J end lost 2 bases, and 15 bases lay between the germline ends. The CDR3 length is 15 residues. In DNA, the CDR3 is TGTGCCAGCAGTCCCACGGGAACAGAGAACTATGGCTACACCTTC. Amino acid sequence: CASSPTGTENYGYTF.

This clonotype was counted many times. V usage is TRBV20-1 and J usage is TRBJ2-2, with D possibly TRBD2 on 6 matching bases. CDR3 length: 12 amino acids. Trimming cost V 6 bases and J 8 bases, with 13 bases left between them. CDR1 is DFQATT and CDR2 is SNEGSKA in the germline V gene (reference sequence). CDR3 sequence reads: CSASRGMGELFF. CDR3 nucleotide sequence: TGCAGTGCCAGCCGGGGGATGGGGGAGCTGTTTTTT.

The gene calls are TRBV30 and TRBJ2-7; the match to TRBD2 covers 16 bases. The germline V gene has CDR1 GTSNPN and CDR2 SVGIG (reference sequence). This CDR3 is built from 18 residues. CDR3 residues: CAWRAGTSGRAFMYEQDV. The CDR3 nucleotides are TGTGCCTGGAGGGCCGGGACTAGCGGGAGGGCCTTCATGTACGAGCAGGACGTC.

This clonotype was seen at least ten times. The CDR3 DNA reads as TGTGCCAGCAGCCAGGTTTACGAGCAGTACTTC. It is translated as CASSQVYEQYF. The V gene is TRBV7-8, the J gene TRBJ2-7; D not resolved. The CDR3 totals 11 residues. From germline, CDR1 is SGHVS and CDR2 FQNEAQ. Trimming removed 5 bases at V and 4 bases at J, with 6 bases between.